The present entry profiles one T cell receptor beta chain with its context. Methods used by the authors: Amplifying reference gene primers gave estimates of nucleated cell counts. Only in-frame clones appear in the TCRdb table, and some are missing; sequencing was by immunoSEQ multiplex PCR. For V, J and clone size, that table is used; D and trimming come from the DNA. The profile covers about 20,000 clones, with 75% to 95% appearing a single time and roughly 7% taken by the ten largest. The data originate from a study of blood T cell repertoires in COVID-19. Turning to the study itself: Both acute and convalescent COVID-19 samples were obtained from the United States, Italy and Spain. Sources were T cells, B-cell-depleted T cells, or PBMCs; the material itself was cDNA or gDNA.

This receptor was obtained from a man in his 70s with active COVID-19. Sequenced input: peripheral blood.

The CDR3 sequence is CATSRDRTGREAFF. CDR3 in DNA: TGTGCCACCAGCAGAGATAGGACAGGGAGGGAAGCTTTCTTT. The V and J genes are TRBV15 and TRBJ1-1, with 8 bases fitting TRBD1. This CDR3 has 14 amino acids. From germline, CDR1 is LNHNV and CDR2 YYDKDF (reference sequence). V lost 0 bases to trimming and J lost 8 bases; unmatched junction nucleotides: 5.